The following is a T cell receptor beta chain sequence with its context. Antigen: not known. This PCR relied on a set of 60 Vbeta primers and 13 Jbeta primers. Per the study methods: In a later analysis, around 12 million of 75 million to 90 million unique beta chains occurred in at least two donors. Here immunoSEQ multiplex PCR was the method, and the copy in TCRdb shows in-frame clones only, minus some. Clone size and V and J calls were adopted from that table, with D and trimming inferred from the DNA. The data show roughly 80,000 clones, with about 80% seen just once and nearly 3.5% held by the top ten. The germline V gene encodes CDR1 SNHLY and CDR2 FYNNEI. This CDR3 has 20 amino acids. With 4 bases removed from V and 0 bases from J, the gap between germline ends came to 25 bases. The sample belongs to a study of cytomegalovirus exposure and HLA in healthy donors. Study-level results: The classifier was said to identify cytomegalovirus status with high specificity and sensitivity. The investigators catalogued 164 TCR beta chains as cytomegalovirus-associated.

This clonotype was obtained from a man aged 40-49 years in good health and CMV-seronegative. The chain is built from TRBV2 and TRBJ1-5, with D possibly TRBD1 on 6 matching bases. The sample consisted of PBMCs. In DNA, the CDR3 is TGTGCCAGCAGTGGGGGGAGGGGACAAATACGGCGGTATAGCAATCAGCCCCAGCATTTT. Residues: CASSGGRGQIRRYSNQPQHF.